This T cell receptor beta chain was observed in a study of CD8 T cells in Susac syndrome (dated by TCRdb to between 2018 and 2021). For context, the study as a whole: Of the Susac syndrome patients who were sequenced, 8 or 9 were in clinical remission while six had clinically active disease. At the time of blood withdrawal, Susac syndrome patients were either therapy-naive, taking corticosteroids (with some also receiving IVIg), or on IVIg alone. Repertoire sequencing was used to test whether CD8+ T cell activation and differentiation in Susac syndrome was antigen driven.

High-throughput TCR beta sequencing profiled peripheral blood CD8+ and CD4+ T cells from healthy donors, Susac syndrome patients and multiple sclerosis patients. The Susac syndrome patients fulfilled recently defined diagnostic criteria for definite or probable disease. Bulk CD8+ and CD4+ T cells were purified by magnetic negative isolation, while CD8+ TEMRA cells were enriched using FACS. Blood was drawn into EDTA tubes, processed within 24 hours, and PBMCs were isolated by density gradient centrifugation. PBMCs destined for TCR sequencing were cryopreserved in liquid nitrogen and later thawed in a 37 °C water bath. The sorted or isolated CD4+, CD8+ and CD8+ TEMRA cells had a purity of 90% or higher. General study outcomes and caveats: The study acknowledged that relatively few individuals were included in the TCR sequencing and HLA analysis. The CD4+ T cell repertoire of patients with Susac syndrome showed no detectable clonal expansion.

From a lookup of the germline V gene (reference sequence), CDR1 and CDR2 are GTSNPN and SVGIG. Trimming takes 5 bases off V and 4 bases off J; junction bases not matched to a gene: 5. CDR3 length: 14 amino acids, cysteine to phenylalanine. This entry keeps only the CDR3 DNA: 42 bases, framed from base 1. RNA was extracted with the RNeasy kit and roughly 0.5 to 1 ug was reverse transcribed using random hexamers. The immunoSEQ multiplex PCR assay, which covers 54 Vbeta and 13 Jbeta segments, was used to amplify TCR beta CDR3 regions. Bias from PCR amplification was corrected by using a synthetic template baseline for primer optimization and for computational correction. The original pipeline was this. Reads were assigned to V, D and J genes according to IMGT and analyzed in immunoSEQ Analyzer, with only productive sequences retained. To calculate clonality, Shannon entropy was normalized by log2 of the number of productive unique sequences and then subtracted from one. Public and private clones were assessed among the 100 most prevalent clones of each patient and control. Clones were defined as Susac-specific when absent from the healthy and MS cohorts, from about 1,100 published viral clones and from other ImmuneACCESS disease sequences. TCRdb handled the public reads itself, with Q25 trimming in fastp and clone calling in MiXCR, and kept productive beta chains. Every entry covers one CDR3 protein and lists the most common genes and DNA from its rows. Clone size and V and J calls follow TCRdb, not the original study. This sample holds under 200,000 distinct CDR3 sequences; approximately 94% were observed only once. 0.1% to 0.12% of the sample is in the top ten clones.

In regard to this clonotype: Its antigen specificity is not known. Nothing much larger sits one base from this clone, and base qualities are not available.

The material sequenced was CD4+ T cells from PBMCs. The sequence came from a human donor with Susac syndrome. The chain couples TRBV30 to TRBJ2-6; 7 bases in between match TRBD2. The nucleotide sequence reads TGTGCCTGGGGGGGGGTATCCGGGGCCAACGTCCTGACTTTC. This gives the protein CAWGGVSGANVLTF.